This is a list of T cell receptor beta chains from one sample in a study of regulatory T cells in long-lasting Graves disease. TCRdb processed the multiplex PCR reads anew with MiXCR; each CDR3 protein has one entry. Altogether around 460,000 distinct CDR3 sequences are present, approximately 23% being singletons, with the ten largest covering about 12%. Specimen: peripheral blood mononuclear cells (PBMCs), collected when the disease was refractory, from a patient treated with antithyroid drugs. The origin of the receptors is a female donor with Graves disease. Each CDR3 is given with its conserved first and last residue. The order of the fields is clone size, D gene, J gene, CDR3 length, V gene, CDR3 protein, CDR3 DNA. A D gene is named only where the DNA matches it firmly. Expanded clones are given a class, and other clones once, few, many or no size at all.

>many|TRBD1|TRBJ1-1|13|TRBV19
CASSDTGEGEAFF
TGTGCCAGTAGCGATACAGGGGAGGGTGAAGCTTTCTTT
>many|.|TRBJ1-1|15|TRBV7-2
CASSFAAGADTEAFF
TGTGCCAGCAGCTTTGCAGCAGGGGCGGACACTGAAGCTTTCTTT
>many|.|TRBJ1-2|13|TRBV10-2
CASSWTDLNGYTF
TGCGCCAGCAGCTGGACAGACCTAAATGGCTACACCTTC
>many|.|TRBJ1-1|14|TRBV27
CASSLSRSLTEAFF
TGTGCCAGCAGTTTGTCCCGGTCTTTGACTGAAGCTTTCTTT
>.|TRBD1|TRBJ2-1|14|TRBV7-9
CASSLGQGGYEQFF
TGTGCCAGCAGCTTGGGACAGGGAGGATATGAGCAGTTCTTC
>.|TRBD1|TRBJ2-2|17|TRBV24-1
CATSRTGGFSNTGELFF
TGTGCCACCAGTCGGACAGGGGGATTTTCGAACACCGGGGAGCTGTTTTTT
>few|.|TRBJ2-4|15|TRBV30
CAWSVNSLAKNIQYF
TGTGCCTGGAGTGTGAATAGTTTAGCCAAAAACATTCAGTACTTC
>.|.|TRBJ2-1|14|TRBV28
CASSKWARGHEQFF
TGTGCCAGCAGTAAATGGGCCCGAGGACATGAGCAGTTCTTC
>few|.|TRBJ2-7|16|TRBV6-5
CASSYSGTRGDTAEYF
TGTGCCAGCAGTTACTCGGGGACAAGGGGGGATACGGCGGAGTACTTC
>.|TRBD1|TRBJ1-5|18|TRBV19
CASSPRQGGITISQPQHF
TGTGCCAGTAGTCCCCGACAGGGAGGTATCACAATCAGTCAGCCCCAGCATTTT
>.|.|TRBJ2-7|13|TRBV4-1
CASSQGVQVEQYF
TGCGCCAGCAGCCAAGGTGTGCAAGTCGAGCAGTACTTC
>.|TRBD2|TRBJ2-2|16|TRBV5-1
CASSFLPGLASGELFF
TGCGCCAGCAGCTTCCTACCGGGACTAGCCTCCGGGGAGCTGTTTTTT
>many|.|TRBJ1-2|13|TRBV7-8
CASSLAHVYGYTF
TGTGCCAGCAGCTTAGCCCATGTCTATGGCTACACCTTC
>.|.|TRBJ2-7|16|TRBV10-3
CAIKGQGFTSGASQYF
TGTGCCATCAAGGGACAGGGTTTCACTAGCGGGGCTTCACAGTACTTC
>few|.|TRBJ2-3|14|TRBV2
CASSTGTLTDTQYF
TGTGCCAGCAGTACGGGTACGCTCACAGATACGCAGTATTTT
>many|.|TRBJ2-7|11|TRBV28
CASRVDKEQYF
TGTGCCAGCAGGGTCGACAAAGAGCAGTACTTC